Listed here are 16 T cell receptor beta chains from one sample, sequenced in a study of tumor T cells in aggressive B-cell lymphoma. Clones were read by immunoSEQ multiplex PCR, and TCRdb kept only the in-frame ones, dropping some. The sample carries about 4,600 clones, over 70% recorded once. What was sequenced was tumor tissue. These receptors all stem from an adult with diffuse large B cell lymphoma.

This chain links TRBV6-6 with TRBJ2-1; TRBD2 aligns across 7 bases. J gave up 10 bases and V 5 bases, and 17 bases lay outside the gene matches. The CDR3 is 16 residues long. CDR1 MNHNY and CDR2 SVGAGI come from the germline V gene (reference sequence). Here the CDR3 reads CASSAQSGGVSGEQFF. The DNA of the CDR3 is TGTGCCAGCAGTGCCCAGAGTGGGGGGGTTTCGGGCGAGCAGTTCTTC.

This chain uses TRBV7-2 with TRBJ1-1; no definite D call. V lost 1 base, J lost 0 bases, and 9 bases lay in between. The CDR3 is 15 amino acids. Germline V gene sequence: CDR1 SGHTA, CDR2 FQGNSA. CDR3 region: CASSLVPGMNTEAFF. The CDR3 bases are TGTGCCAGCAGCTTAGTCCCGGGGATGAACACTGAAGCTTTCTTT.

CDR3 nucleotide sequence: TGTGCCAGCAGCCCCTCCTCCCCCCCCACGCAGTATTTT. As protein: CASSPSSPPTQYF. The chain carries TRBV7-9 and TRBJ2-3; D is unresolved. The CDR3 runs to 13 residues. V was pared by 5 bases and J by 9 bases, with 15 bases between. Germline lookup yields CDR1 SEHNR and CDR2 FQNEAQ (reference sequence).

The rearrangement joins TRBV30 to TRBJ1-1; possibly TRBD1 for D (6 bases). Germline CDR1 reads GTSNPN; CDR2 reads SVGIG (reference sequence). V was shortened by 1 base and J by 0 bases, with 12 bases between the two germline ends. This CDR3 has 15 amino acids. CDR3 sequence reads: CAWSDRHRVNTEAFF. CDR3 bases: TGTGCCTGGAGTGATAGGCACAGGGTGAACACTGAAGCTTTCTTT.

This clone was recorded only once. The chain joins TRBV5-1 to TRBJ2-5, with D tentatively TRBD2 (6 bases). Deletions cut 0 bases from V and 3 bases from J, with 12 bases between. This CDR3 spans 15 amino acids. Germline CDR1 and CDR2: SGHRS and YFSETQ. DNA for the CDR3: TGCGCCAGCAGCTTGGTGATTAGCGGAGAAGAGACCCAGTACTTC. Translated: CASSLVISGEETQYF. Looking up the rest from reference TRBV5-1 and TRBJ2-5 gives the full variable domain: KAGVTQTPRYLIKTRGQQVTLSCSPISGHRSVSWYQQTPGQGLQFLFEYFSETQRNKGNFPGRFSGRQFSNSRSEMNVSTLELGDSALYLCASSLVISGEETQYFGPGTRLLVL.

Only one count was recorded for this clone. The J gene is TRBJ1-6, the V gene TRBV6-1; D ambiguous. The germline CDR1 and CDR2 sequences are MNHNS and SASEGT. This CDR3 has 13 amino acids. Trimming cost V 1 base and J 6 bases, with 4 bases left between them. The CDR3 DNA sequence: TGTGCCAGCAGTGAAGTATTTAATTCACCCCTCCACTTT. As protein: CASSEVFNSPLHF.

This clone has a single count. The chain has TRBV29-1 and TRBJ2-1; D is ambiguous. Per the germline V gene, CDR1 is SQVTM and CDR2 is ANQGSEA. Trimming removed 7 bases from V and 5 bases from J, with 12 bases in between. The CDR3 covers 12 residues. CDR3 DNA: TGCAGCGGGAGTGCCTTAAACAATGAGCAGTTCTTC. Amino acids: CSGSALNNEQFF.

This clone was detected once. The V call is TRBV5-1, the J call TRBJ1-2, with D uncertain. This CDR3 is built from 13 residues. Germline V gene sequence: CDR1 SGHRS, CDR2 YFSETQ. Trimming removed 0 bases at V and 2 bases at J, with 5 bases between. The CDR3 DNA is TGCGCCAGCAGCTTGGGAGAGAACTATGGCTACACCTTC. Its translation is CASSLGENYGYTF.

The CDR3 here is CASTRTSGVETQYF. The DNA of the CDR3 is TGTGCCAGCACCCGGACTAGCGGGGTTGAGACCCAGTACTTC. The J gene is TRBJ2-5, the V gene TRBV28; TRBD2 aligns across 12 bases. This CDR3 is 14 amino acids long. Germline lookup yields CDR1 MDHEN and CDR2 SYDVKM. Unmatched junction bases numbered 5, after V lost 7 bases and J lost 5 bases.

Only a few counts were recorded for this clone. The chain carries TRBV7-2 and TRBJ1-2; 11 bases are shared with TRBD1. The V gene's germline CDR1 is SGHTA and CDR2 FQGNSA. CDR3 length equals 14 residues. The V segment lost 5 bases and the J segment 4 bases; nucleotides outside the gene matches: 3. The CDR3 region is CASSPGQGGYGYTF. The CDR3 bases are TGTGCCAGCAGCCCGGGACAGGGGGGCTATGGCTACACCTTC.

This clone has a single count. The chain uses TRBV7-2 and TRBJ1-5; D possibly corresponds to TRBD1 (6 bases). The CDR3 has 16 amino acids. Germline V gives CDR1 SGHTA, CDR2 FQGNSA. V was pared by 2 bases and J by 5 bases, with 16 bases between. The CDR3, as DNA: TGTGCCAGCAGCTTAAGCTTGACAGGAACCCATCAGCCCCAGCATTTT. It encodes CASSLSLTGTHQPQHF.

Turning to this clone: A read error may account for a junction end that differs from germline. The CDR3 loop is CASKASGYNVQFF. The CDR3, as DNA: TGTGCCAGCAAAGCTAGCGGTTACAATGTGCAGTTCTTC. This chain uses TRBV2 with TRBJ2-1; 7 bases fit TRBD2. Germline V CDR1 and CDR2: SNHLY, FYNNEI. The CDR3 runs 13 residues.

The rearrangement uses TRBV2 and TRBJ2-1, with TRBD1 identical over 9 bases. Losses at the gene ends were 7 bases for V and 8 bases for J; bases not matched to a gene: 12. The CDR3 runs 15 residues. The germline V gene has CDR1 SNHLY and CDR2 FYNNEI. In nucleotides, the CDR3 is TGTGCCAGCACCCTTGGACAGGGGACTATGGATGAGCAGTTCTTC. Protein product: CASTLGQGTMDEQFF.

The chain is built from TRBV6-6 and TRBJ1-1, with D maybe TRBD1 (5 bases). Germline lookup yields CDR1 MNHNY and CDR2 SVGAGI (reference sequence). This CDR3 region has 15 residues. V shed 5 bases and J shed 4 bases, with 17 bases lying between them. The CDR3 nucleotides read TGTGCCAGCAGTATGGGGCTCGGAGGGCCCACTGAAGCTTTCTTT. It encodes CASSMGLGGPTEAFF.

This clone has a handful of counts. The CDR3 spells CAINGGGGEKLFF. In nucleotides, the CDR3 is TGTGCCATCAACGGGGGAGGAGGTGAAAAACTGTTTTTT. The chain couples TRBV28 to TRBJ1-4; tentatively, D is TRBD1 (5 bases). With 10 bases removed from V and 7 bases from J, the gap between germline ends came to 16 bases. The CDR3 contains 13 residues. Germline lookup yields CDR1 MDHEN and CDR2 SYDVKM.

V is TRBV28 and J is TRBJ2-1; 8 bases map to TRBD2. The J segment lost 3 bases and the V segment lost 3 bases, leaving 4 bases of the junction unmatched. This CDR3 comprises 15 residues. Per germline, CDR1 MDHEN and CDR2 SYDVKM. CDR3: CASSFGTRGYNEQFF. For the CDR3, the DNA is TGTGCCAGCAGTTTCGGGACTAGGGGCTACAATGAGCAGTTCTTC.